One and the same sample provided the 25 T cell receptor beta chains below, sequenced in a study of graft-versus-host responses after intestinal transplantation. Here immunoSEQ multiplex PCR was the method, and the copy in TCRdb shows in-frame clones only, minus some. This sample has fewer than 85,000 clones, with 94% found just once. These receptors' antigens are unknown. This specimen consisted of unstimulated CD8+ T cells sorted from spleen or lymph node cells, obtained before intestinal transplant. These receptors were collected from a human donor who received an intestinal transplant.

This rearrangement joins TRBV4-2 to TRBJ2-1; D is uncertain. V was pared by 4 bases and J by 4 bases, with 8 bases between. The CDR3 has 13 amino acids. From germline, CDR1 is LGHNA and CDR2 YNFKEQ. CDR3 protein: CASSPSVYNEQFF. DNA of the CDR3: TGTGCCAGCAGCCCCTCCGTATACAATGAGCAGTTCTTC.

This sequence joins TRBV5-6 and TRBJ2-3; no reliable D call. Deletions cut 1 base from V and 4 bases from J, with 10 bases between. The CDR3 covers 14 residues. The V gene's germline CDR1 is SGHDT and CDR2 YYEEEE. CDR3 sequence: CASSLYPPADTQYF. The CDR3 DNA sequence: TGTGCCAGCAGCTTGTATCCCCCGGCAGATACGCAGTATTTT.

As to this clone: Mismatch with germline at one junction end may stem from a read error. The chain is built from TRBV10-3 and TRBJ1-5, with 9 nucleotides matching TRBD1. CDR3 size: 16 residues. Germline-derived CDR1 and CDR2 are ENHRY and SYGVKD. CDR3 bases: TGTGCCAGCAGTGACCCGGGACAGGGCCCCAATCAGCCCCAGCATTTT. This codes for CASSDPGQGPNQPQHF.

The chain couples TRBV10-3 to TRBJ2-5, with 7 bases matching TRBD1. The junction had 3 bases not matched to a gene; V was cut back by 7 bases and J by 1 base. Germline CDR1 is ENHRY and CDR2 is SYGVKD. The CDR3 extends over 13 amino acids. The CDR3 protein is CAIMTGPQETQYF. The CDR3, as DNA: TGTGCCATCATGACAGGGCCCCAAGAGACCCAGTACTTC.

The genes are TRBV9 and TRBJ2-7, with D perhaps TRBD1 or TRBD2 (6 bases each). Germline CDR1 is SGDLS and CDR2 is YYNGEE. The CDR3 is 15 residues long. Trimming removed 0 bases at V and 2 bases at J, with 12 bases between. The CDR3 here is CASSVDAGHTYEQYF. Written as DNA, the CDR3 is TGTGCCAGCAGCGTAGACGCGGGACACACCTACGAGCAGTACTTC.

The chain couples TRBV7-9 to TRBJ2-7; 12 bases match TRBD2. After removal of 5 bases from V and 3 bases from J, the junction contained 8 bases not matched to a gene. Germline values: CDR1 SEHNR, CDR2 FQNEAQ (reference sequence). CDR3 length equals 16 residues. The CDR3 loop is CASSLPPGLAGYEQYF. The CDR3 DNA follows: TGTGCCAGCAGCCTCCCCCCGGGACTAGCGGGCTACGAGCAGTACTTC.

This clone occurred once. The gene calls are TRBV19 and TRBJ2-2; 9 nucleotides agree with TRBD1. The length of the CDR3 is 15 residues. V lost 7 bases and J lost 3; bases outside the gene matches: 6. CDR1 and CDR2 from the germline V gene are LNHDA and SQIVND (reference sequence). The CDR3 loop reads CASIPGTGHTGELFF. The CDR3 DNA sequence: TGTGCCAGTATTCCCGGGACAGGGCACACCGGGGAGCTGTTTTTT.

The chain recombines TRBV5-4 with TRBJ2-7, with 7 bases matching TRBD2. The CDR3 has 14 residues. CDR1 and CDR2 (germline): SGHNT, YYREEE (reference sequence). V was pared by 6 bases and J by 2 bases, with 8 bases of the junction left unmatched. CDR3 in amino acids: CASTPSGTAYEQYF. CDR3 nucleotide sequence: TGTGCCAGCACCCCCAGCGGGACGGCCTACGAGCAGTACTTC. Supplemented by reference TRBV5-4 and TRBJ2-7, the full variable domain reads ETGVTQSPTHLIKTRGQQVTLRCSSQSGHNTVSWYQQALGQGPQFIFQYYREEENGRGNFPPRFSGLQFPNYSSELNVNALELDDSALYLCASTPSGTAYEQYFGPGTRLTVT.

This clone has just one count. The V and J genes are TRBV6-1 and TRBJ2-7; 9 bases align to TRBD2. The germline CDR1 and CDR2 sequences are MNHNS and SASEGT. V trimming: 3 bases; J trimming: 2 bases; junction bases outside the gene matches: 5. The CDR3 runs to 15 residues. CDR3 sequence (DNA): TGTGCCAGCAGTGATAGGCGGGAGGGGGCCTACGAGCAGTACTTC. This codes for CASSDRREGAYEQYF.

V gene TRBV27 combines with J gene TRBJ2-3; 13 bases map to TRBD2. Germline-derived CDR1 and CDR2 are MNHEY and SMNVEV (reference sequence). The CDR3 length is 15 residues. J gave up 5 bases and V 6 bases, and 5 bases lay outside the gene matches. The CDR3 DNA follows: TGTGCCAGCAGAACTGGACTAGCGGGAGTAGATACGCAGTATTTT. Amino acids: CASRTGLAGVDTQYF.

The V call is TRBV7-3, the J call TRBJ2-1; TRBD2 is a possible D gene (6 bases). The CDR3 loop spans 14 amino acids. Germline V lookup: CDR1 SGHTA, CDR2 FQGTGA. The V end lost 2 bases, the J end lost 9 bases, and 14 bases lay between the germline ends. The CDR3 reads CASSLVLGSGEQFF. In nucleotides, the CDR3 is TGTGCCAGCAGCTTAGTACTCGGGAGCGGTGAGCAGTTCTTC.

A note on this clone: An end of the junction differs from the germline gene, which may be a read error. CDR3 bases: TGTACCAGCAGTGCGACCGGGCCCCTGGCGGAACTGTTTTTT. This encodes CTSSATGPLAELFF. The V and J genes are TRBV6-1 and TRBJ1-4; D remains unclear. CDR3 length equals 14 residues. Germline V gives CDR1 MNHNS, CDR2 SASEGT.

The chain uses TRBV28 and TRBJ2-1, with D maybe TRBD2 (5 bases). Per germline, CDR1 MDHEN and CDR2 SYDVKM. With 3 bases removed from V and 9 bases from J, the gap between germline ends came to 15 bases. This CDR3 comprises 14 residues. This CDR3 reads CASSLGITRSEQFF. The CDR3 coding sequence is TGTGCCAGCAGTTTGGGAATAACTAGGAGTGAGCAGTTCTTC.

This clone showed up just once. The CDR3 DNA sequence: TGCGCCAGCAGCCAAGATACCGGAATGACTAGCGGCCTCTACGAGCAGTACTTC. Translating gives CASSQDTGMTSGLYEQYF. This chain links TRBV4-1 with TRBJ2-7, with TRBD2 identical over 9 bases. V lost 0 bases and J lost 3; bases outside the gene matches: 12. The CDR3 is 18 residues long. The germline V gene encodes CDR1 MGHRA and CDR2 YSYEKL.

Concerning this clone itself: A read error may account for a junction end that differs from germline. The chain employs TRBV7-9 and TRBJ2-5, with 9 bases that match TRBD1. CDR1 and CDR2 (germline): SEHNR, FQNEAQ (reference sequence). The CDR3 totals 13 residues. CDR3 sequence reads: CANSFRDREDQYF. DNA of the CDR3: TGTGCCAACAGCTTTAGGGACAGGGAGGACCAGTACTTC.

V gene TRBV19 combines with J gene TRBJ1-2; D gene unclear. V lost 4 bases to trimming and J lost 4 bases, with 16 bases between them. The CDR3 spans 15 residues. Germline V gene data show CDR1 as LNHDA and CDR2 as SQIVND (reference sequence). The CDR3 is CASSTPRRHLYGYTF. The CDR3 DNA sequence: TGTGCCAGTAGTACACCTCGGCGACATCTCTATGGCTACACCTTC.

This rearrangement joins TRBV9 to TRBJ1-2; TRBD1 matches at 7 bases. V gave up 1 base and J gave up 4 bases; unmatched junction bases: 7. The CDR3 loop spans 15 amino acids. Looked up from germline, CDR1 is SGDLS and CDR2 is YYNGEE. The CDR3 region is CASSVSRGTSYGYTF. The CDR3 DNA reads TGTGCCAGCAGCGTAAGCAGGGGGACTTCCTATGGCTACACCTTC.

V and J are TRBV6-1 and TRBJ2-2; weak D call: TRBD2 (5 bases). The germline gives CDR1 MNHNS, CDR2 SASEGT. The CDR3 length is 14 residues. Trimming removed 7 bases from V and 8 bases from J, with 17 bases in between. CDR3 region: CASTRPNRGGELFF. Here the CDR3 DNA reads TGTGCCAGCACCCGACCCAACCGCGGGGGGGAGCTGTTTTTT.

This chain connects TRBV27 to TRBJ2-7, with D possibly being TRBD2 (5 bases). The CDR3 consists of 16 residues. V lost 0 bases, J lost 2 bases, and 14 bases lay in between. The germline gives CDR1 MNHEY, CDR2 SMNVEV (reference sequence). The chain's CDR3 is CASSLSGGPFTYEQYF. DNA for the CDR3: TGTGCCAGCAGTTTATCTGGCGGGCCTTTTACCTACGAGCAGTACTTC.

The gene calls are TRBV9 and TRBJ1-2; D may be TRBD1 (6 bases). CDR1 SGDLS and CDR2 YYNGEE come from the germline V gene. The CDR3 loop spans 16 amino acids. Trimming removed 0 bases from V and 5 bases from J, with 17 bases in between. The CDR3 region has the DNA TGTGCCAGCAGCGTAGAAGGGGACATCGGATCGTATGGCTACACCTTC. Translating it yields CASSVEGDIGSYGYTF.

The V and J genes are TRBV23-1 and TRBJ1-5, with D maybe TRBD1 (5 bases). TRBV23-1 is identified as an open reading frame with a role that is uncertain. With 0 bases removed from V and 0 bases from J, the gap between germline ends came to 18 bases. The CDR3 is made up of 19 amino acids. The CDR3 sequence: CASSQSSGGWNNSNQPQHF. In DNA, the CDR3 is TGCGCCAGCAGTCAATCGAGTGGGGGGTGGAACAATAGCAATCAGCCCCAGCATTTT.

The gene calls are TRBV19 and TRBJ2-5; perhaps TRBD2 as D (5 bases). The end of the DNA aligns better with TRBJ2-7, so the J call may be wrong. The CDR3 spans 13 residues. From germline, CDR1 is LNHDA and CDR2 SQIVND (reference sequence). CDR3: CASSIAAGSEQYF. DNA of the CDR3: TGTGCCAGTAGTATAGCGGCGGGCTCCGAGCAGTACTTC.

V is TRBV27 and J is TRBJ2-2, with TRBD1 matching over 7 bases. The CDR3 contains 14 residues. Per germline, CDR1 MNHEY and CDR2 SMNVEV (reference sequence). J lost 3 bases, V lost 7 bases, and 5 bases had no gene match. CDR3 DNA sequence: TGTGCCAGCAACTATCAGGGGGACACCGGGGAGCTGTTTTTT. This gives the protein CASNYQGDTGELFF.

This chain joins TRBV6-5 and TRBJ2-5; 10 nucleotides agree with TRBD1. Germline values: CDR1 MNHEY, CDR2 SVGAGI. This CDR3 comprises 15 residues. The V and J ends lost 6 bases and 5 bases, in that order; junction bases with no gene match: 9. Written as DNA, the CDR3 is TGTGCCAGCAGCCGGACAGGGGGTGCAGCGGAGACCCAGTACTTC. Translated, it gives CASSRTGGAAETQYF.

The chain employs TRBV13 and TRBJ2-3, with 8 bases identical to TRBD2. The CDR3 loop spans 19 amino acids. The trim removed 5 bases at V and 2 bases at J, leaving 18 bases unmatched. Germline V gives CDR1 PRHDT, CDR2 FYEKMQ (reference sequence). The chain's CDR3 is CASSLDVRDGRGATDTQYF. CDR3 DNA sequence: TGTGCCAGCAGCCTGGACGTGCGTGACGGGAGGGGGGCCACAGATACGCAGTATTTT.